This T cell receptor (beta chain) was sequenced during a study of identical twins. Study findings and constraints: Cord blood's abundant beta clonotypes had fewer insertions, unlike memory repertoires. Zero-insertion analyses might be partly confounded by invariant T cells like MAIT and iNKT.

With regard to this clonotype: Its specificity is unknown.

The CDR3 loop spans 15 amino acids. Germline-derived CDR1 and CDR2 are SGHRS and YFSETQ. V gave up 2 bases and J gave up 7 bases; unmatched junction bases: 11. TCRdb re-analysed the 5' RACE reads in MiXCR, keeping a single row per CDR3 protein. The data contain about 810,000 distinct CDR3 sequences, 12% of them singletons. These same data were also listed under a study on yellow fever vaccine responses in identical twins.

The chain has TRBV5-1 and TRBJ2-7, with 8 positions matching TRBD1. Sequencing input: PBMCs. The receptor's source is a woman between 18 and 29 years old in good health. The CDR3 sequence: CASSFGQGPPGEQYF. In DNA, the CDR3 is TGCGCCAGCAGCTTCGGACAGGGACCCCCGGGGGAGCAGTACTTC.